These 23 T cell receptor beta chains originate from one sample sequenced in a study of blood T cell repertoires in COVID-19. Assay used: immunoSEQ multiplex PCR; TCRdb lists only in-frame clones, some missing. The sample records 130,000 or so clones, 75% to 85% being singletons. Sequenced sample: peripheral blood. All receptors derive from a man at least 80 years old with acute or convalescent COVID-19.

V and J are TRBV5-1 and TRBJ2-1, with TRBD1 matching over 10 bases. Germline V lookup: CDR1 SGHRS, CDR2 YFSETQ. This CDR3 comprises 15 residues. The J segment lost 8 bases and the V segment lost 0 bases, leaving 5 bases of the junction unmatched. The CDR3 loop is CASSLARQGADEQFF. CDR3 in DNA: TGCGCCAGCAGCTTGGCCCGACAGGGGGCGGATGAGCAGTTCTTC.

This chain joins TRBV5-1 and TRBJ1-3; 9 bases align to TRBD1. Germline CDR1 is SGHRS and CDR2 is YFSETQ. With 3 bases clipped from V and 0 bases from J, the junction kept 1 base outside the gene matches. The CDR3 has 15 amino acids. This chain's CDR3 is CASSSGQGSGNTIYF. DNA of the CDR3: TGCGCCAGCAGCTCGGGACAGGGCTCTGGAAACACCATATATTTT.

The genes are TRBV12-3 or TRBV12-4 and TRBJ1-6; 9 bases line up with TRBD1. V was clipped by 6 bases and J by 9 bases; unmatched bases: 3. The CDR3 is made up of 13 amino acids. CDR3 sequence (DNA): TGTGCCAGCAGCCGGGACAGGGTTTCACCCCTCCACTTT. Amino acid sequence: CASSRDRVSPLHF.

The chain uses TRBV10-3 and TRBJ2-1; D perhaps matches TRBD2 (6 bases). Germline CDR1 is ENHRY and CDR2 is SYGVKD. The V and J ends lost 2 bases and 4 bases respectively, with 9 bases between them. This CDR3 region has 14 residues. The CDR3 reads CAISETGRYNEQFF. CDR3 in DNA: TGTGCCATCAGTGAGACCGGGAGATACAATGAGCAGTTCTTC.

V usage is TRBV6-1 and J usage is TRBJ2-2; 12 bases fit TRBD1. Germline V gene data show CDR1 as MNHNS and CDR2 as SASEGT. The CDR3 totals 16 residues. After removal of 4 bases from V and 7 bases from J, the junction contained 7 bases not matched to a gene. The DNA for the CDR3 is TGTGCCAGCAGTGCCGGGACAGGGGGCGCAATCGGGGAGCTGTTTTTT. Protein sequence: CASSAGTGGAIGELFF.

The CDR3 is CASSSRTSGGLLSYEQYF. CDR3 DNA sequence: TGTGCCAGCAGTTCCCGGACTAGCGGGGGCCTCCTCTCCTACGAGCAGTACTTC. The J gene is TRBJ2-7, the V gene TRBV6-2 or TRBV6-3; 13 bases agree with TRBD2. The junction had 9 bases not matched to a gene; V was cut back by 4 bases and J by 0 bases. Germline CDR1 reads MNHEY; CDR2 reads SVGEGT. This CDR3 spans 18 amino acids.

The chain combines TRBV6-5 with TRBJ2-1, with a weak D call TRBD2 (7 bases). The CDR3 totals 15 residues. V lost 2 bases, J lost 9 bases, and 17 bases lay in between. CDR1 is MNHEY, CDR2 SVGAGI, per germline. CDR3 sequence: CASSYGGGPIFEQFF. In DNA, the CDR3 is TGTGCCAGCAGTTACGGGGGGGGGCCGATTTTTGAGCAGTTCTTC.

This sequence joins TRBV27 and TRBJ2-5; 7 positions match TRBD2. With 6 bases clipped from V and 1 base from J, the junction kept 11 bases outside the gene matches. The V gene's germline CDR1 is MNHEY and CDR2 SMNVEV (reference sequence). This CDR3 is built from 16 residues. DNA for the CDR3: TGTGCCAGCAGCCCTCGGACTAGTCGGGGCCAAGAGACCCAGTACTTC. Amino acid sequence: CASSPRTSRGQETQYF.

The chain is built from TRBV6-4 and TRBJ1-2; 7 nucleotides match TRBD1. This CDR3 comprises 13 residues. V gave up 6 bases and J gave up 2 bases; unmatched junction bases: 3. CDR1 is MRHNA and CDR2 is SNTAGT in the germline V gene. CDR3 nucleotide sequence: TGTGCCAGCAGCCCGGGACAGAACTATGGCTACACCTTC. This codes for CASSPGQNYGYTF.

This chain links TRBV18 with TRBJ2-5; possibly TRBD2 for D (5 bases). CDR1 and CDR2 (germline): KGHSH, LQKENI. Trimming pared 0 bases from V and 1 base from J, leaving 6 bases between. CDR3 length: 14 residues. CDR3 DNA sequence: TGTGCCAGCTCACCACCAAGCGGCCAAGAGACCCAGTACTTC. Translation gives CASSPPSGQETQYF.

This clone was seen ten or more times. V gene TRBV2 combines with J gene TRBJ2-7, with 7 bases lining up with TRBD1. The J segment lost 6 bases and the V segment lost 7 bases, leaving 9 bases of the junction unmatched. CDR1 SNHLY and CDR2 FYNNEI come from the germline V gene. The CDR3 extends over 13 amino acids. CDR3 loop: CASNEPRDSEQYF. The CDR3 bases are TGTGCCAGCAACGAACCCCGGGACAGCGAGCAGTACTTC.

The chain carries TRBV5-1 and TRBJ1-1; D is uncertain. Between the trimmed V and J ends, which lost 2 bases and 0 bases, there was a span of 8 bases. There are 14 residues in the CDR3. Germline values: CDR1 SGHRS, CDR2 YFSETQ. In nucleotides, the CDR3 is TGCGCCAGCAGCTTCCGGAGAATGAACACTGAAGCTTTCTTT. It specifies CASSFRRMNTEAFF.

This clone was picked up one time. This chain uses TRBV9 with TRBJ2-2; 10 nucleotides line up with TRBD2. CDR3 size: 19 residues. Per germline, CDR1 SGDLS and CDR2 YYNGEE. J lost 2 bases, V lost 4 bases, and 14 bases had no gene match. The CDR3 DNA is TGTGCCAGCAGCCTGGGACCGTCGGGACTAGCGCAAAACACCGGGGAGCTGTTTTTT. This translates into CASSLGPSGLAQNTGELFF.

The chain joins TRBV19 to TRBJ2-3; a weak D match, TRBD2 (5 bases). The CDR3 spans 16 residues. V was clipped by 5 bases and J by 2 bases, with 17 bases between them. Germline values: CDR1 LNHDA, CDR2 SQIVND (reference sequence). The CDR3 DNA is TGTGCCAGTAGTCCACTTCGGGGTAAAAACACAGATACGCAGTATTTT. Its protein product is CASSPLRGKNTDTQYF.

This chain connects TRBV19 to TRBJ2-3, with D possibly being TRBD2 (6 bases). V was shortened by 7 bases and J by 1 base, with 15 bases between the two germline ends. Germline V gene sequence: CDR1 LNHDA, CDR2 SQIVND (reference sequence). The CDR3 is 15 amino acids. The CDR3 region has the DNA TGTGCCAGTACCGTGGGACTTCTACGCACAGATACGCAGTATTTT. Its protein is CASTVGLLRTDTQYF. The variable domain in full, with the rest retrieved from reference TRBV19 and TRBJ2-3, is DGGITQSPKYLFRKEGQNVTLSCEQNLNHDAMYWYRQDPGQGLRLIYYSQIVNDFQKGDIAEGYSVSREKKESFPLTVTSAQKNPTAFYLCASTVGLLRTDTQYFGPGTRLTVL.

The chain carries TRBV27 and TRBJ1-1, with unresolved D. The CDR3 contains 11 residues. From germline, CDR1 is MNHEY and CDR2 SMNVEV (reference sequence). Trimming cost V 6 bases and J 10 bases, with 12 bases left between them. The CDR3 nucleotides read TGTGCCAGCAGGGCCCCCTCGGGAGCTTTCTTT. This encodes CASRAPSGAFF.

The V call is TRBV28, the J call TRBJ2-2; the match to TRBD1 covers 7 bases. The CDR3 covers 16 residues. Per germline, CDR1 MDHEN and CDR2 SYDVKM. V was clipped by 5 bases and J by 0 bases; unmatched bases: 6. The CDR3 coding sequence is TGTGCCAGCAGTATTTACAGGGGCTCGAACACCGGGGAGCTGTTTTTT. This codes for CASSIYRGSNTGELFF.

The chain combines TRBV27 with TRBJ2-5, with 8 bases aligning to TRBD1. Germline CDR1 is MNHEY and CDR2 is SMNVEV (reference sequence). The CDR3 has 14 amino acids. V trimming: 6 bases; J trimming: 4 bases; junction bases outside the gene matches: 7. As DNA, the CDR3 is TGTGCCAGCAGAGCAGGGGGCGCCGGAGAGACCCAGTACTTC. It is translated as CASRAGGAGETQYF.

A few counts support this clone. The CDR3 here is CASSPVPRNTIYF. The CDR3 bases are TGTGCCAGCAGCCCTGTCCCCCGAAACACCATATATTTT. The chain combines TRBV11-2 with TRBJ1-3; D is unclear. CDR3 length: 13 amino acids. Germline CDR1 and CDR2: SGHAT and FQNNGV. Trimming cost V 5 bases and J 5 bases, with 10 bases left between them.

The V call is TRBV6-5, the J call TRBJ1-5; D is uncertain. Germline V gene lookup returns CDR1 MNHEY and CDR2 SVGAGI. This CDR3 comprises 15 residues. V was trimmed by 6 bases and J by 0 bases, leaving 12 bases between them. CDR3 bases: TGTGCCAGCAGCGCCACAGATTATAGCAATCAGCCCCAGCATTTT. Translating it yields CASSATDYSNQPQHF.

This clone has just one count. This rearrangement joins TRBV24-1 to TRBJ2-2; D may be TRBD2 (6 bases). Germline loops: CDR1 KGHDR, CDR2 SFDVKD. The V gene lost 0 bases and the J gene lost 2 bases, with 12 bases spanning the gap. There are 17 residues in the CDR3. CDR3 coding DNA: TGTGCCACCAGTGATTTGCGTCGGGGGACCAACACCGGGGAGCTGTTTTTT. Protein product: CATSDLRRGTNTGELFF.

This chain links TRBV12-5 with TRBJ1-1; D is uncertain. Germline V gene sequence: CDR1 LGHNT, CDR2 FRNRAP. Deletions cut 3 bases from V and 4 bases from J, with 9 bases between. The CDR3 is 13 amino acids. CDR3 DNA: TGTGCTAGTGGTTTCCCTAGCGCCACTGAAGCTTTCTTT. Translated, it gives CASGFPSATEAFF.

The rearrangement uses TRBV4-1 and TRBJ2-5; 9 nucleotides agree with TRBD2. Germline V CDR1 and CDR2: MGHRA, YSYEKL. This CDR3 is built from 14 residues. Unmatched junction bases numbered 3, after V lost 4 bases and J lost 3 bases. CDR3 DNA sequence: TGCGCCAGCAGCCCTCAGCGGGGGGAAGAGACCCAGTACTTC. Amino acid sequence: CASSPQRGEETQYF.